This is a list of T cell receptor beta chains from one sample in a study of OX40 agonist ivuxolimab in advanced cancers. Libraries were prepared by immunoSEQ multiplex PCR; TCRdb keeps only in-frame clonotypes and omits some of them. The sample carries tens of thousands of clones, roughly 88% recorded once. The sample here was CD4+ or CD8+ T cells sorted from blood, taken in a trial of the OX40 agonist ivuxolimab. These receptors all stem from an adult with an advanced solid tumor such as melanoma, head and neck, liver or kidney cancer. Each CDR3 is given with its conserved first and last residue. D genes are given only for firm matches. Part of the rows lack a size; the others show once, few, many or a class for expanded clones.

J: TRBJ1-6; V: TRBV6-1; D: -; size: -; DNA: TGTGCCACCCGAGGGGTGGTTGCCCAATCCCTCCACTTT; CDR3: CATRGVVAQSLHF
J: TRBJ2-7; V: TRBV29-1; D: TRBD2; size: -; DNA: TGCAGCGCCTCCGGGACTAGCGGGGCTTTGGAGCAGTACTTC; CDR3: CSASGTSGALEQYF
J: TRBJ2-3; V: TRBV28; D: TRBD2; size: -; DNA: TGTGCCAGCAGTTTCAGAAGACTAGCGGGAGGTGGAGATACGCAGTATTTT; CDR3: CASSFRRLAGGGDTQYF
J: TRBJ2-3; V: TRBV7-9; D: -; size: -; DNA: TGTGCCAGCAGCTTAAGTAGCGCTAGCACAGATACGCAGTATTTT; CDR3: CASSLSSASTDTQYF
J: TRBJ2-3; V: TRBV6-5; D: TRBD1; size: -; DNA: TGTGCCAGCAGTTACTTTCCGACAGGGCACACAGATACGCAGTATTTT; CDR3: CASSYFPTGHTDTQYF
J: TRBJ2-1; V: TRBV11-3; D: -; size: -; DNA: TGTGCCAGCAGCCGCATTATGAATGAGCAGTTCTTC; CDR3: CASSRIMNEQFF
J: TRBJ2-7; V: TRBV7-2; D: -; size: -; DNA: TGTGCCAGCAGCTCCGGGTCTCACAGCGAGCAGTACTTC; CDR3: CASSSGSHSEQYF
J: TRBJ2-1; V: TRBV27; D: -; size: -; DNA: TGTGCCAGCAGTTTTGAGCAGTTCTTC; CDR3: CASSFEQFF
J: TRBJ1-6; V: TRBV6-5; D: -; size: -; DNA: TGTGCCAGCAGTTATAGCGGGGGAGGAAGGGATTCACCCCTCCACTTT; CDR3: CASSYSGGGRDSPLHF
J: TRBJ1-5; V: TRBV4-3; D: -; size: -; DNA: TGCGCCAGCAGCCAAGATAGGGCTCCCCCCCAGCATTTT; CDR3: CASSQDRAPPQHF
J: TRBJ1-2; V: TRBV5-4; D: -; size: once; DNA: TGTGCCAGCAGCCAAGAAAGGGGATCTAACTATGGCTACACCTTC; CDR3: CASSQERGSNYGYTF
J: TRBJ1-4; V: TRBV19; D: TRBD1; size: -; DNA: TGTGCCAGTAGTATTGCCAGGGGGCTTGAAAAACTGTTTTTT; CDR3: CASSIARGLEKLFF
J: TRBJ2-7; V: TRBV6-1; D: TRBD2; size: -; DNA: TGTGCCAGCAGCTTCACCGGGACTAGCGGTCTCGGGCTCTTC; CDR3: CASSFTGTSGLGLF
J: TRBJ2-7; V: TRBV11-2; D: -; size: -; DNA: TGTGCCAGCAGCCCGGACCGTAGCTCCTACGAGCAGTACTTC; CDR3: CASSPDRSSYEQYF
J: TRBJ2-7; V: TRBV7-2; D: TRBD1; size: -; DNA: TGTGCCAGCAGCCAAGGACAGGGGGCGGCCAGCGAGCAGTACTTC; CDR3: CASSQGQGAASEQYF
J: TRBJ2-7; V: TRBV28; D: -; size: -; DNA: TGTGCCAGCAGTTCCCGATCCGGGACCGGCTCGGAGCAGTACTTC; CDR3: CASSSRSGTGSEQYF
J: TRBJ2-5; V: TRBV5-4; D: -; size: once; DNA: TGTGCCAGCAGCTTGGACAGCCAAGCGGGTGAGACCCAGTACTTC; CDR3: CASSLDSQAGETQYF
J: TRBJ1-3; V: TRBV27; D: TRBD1; size: -; DNA: TGTGCCAGCAGTGAGGGACAGGGGGCGGCCGGAAACACCATATATTTT; CDR3: CASSEGQGAAGNTIYF
J: TRBJ1-2; V: TRBV7-2; D: -; size: -; DNA: TGTGCCAGCAGCTCTTACATCGAGGGTCCCTATGGCTACACCTTC; CDR3: CASSSYIEGPYGYTF
J: TRBJ2-1; V: TRBV5-1; D: -; size: -; DNA: TGCGCCAGCAGCTTGATGTCGGGCGTTGGATCCTACAATGAGCAGTTCTTC; CDR3: CASSLMSGVGSYNEQFF
J: TRBJ2-1; V: TRBV6-5; D: TRBD2; size: -; DNA: TGTGCCAGCAGTTACTCGTTCGGGGGGAATGAGCAGTTCTTC; CDR3: CASSYSFGGNEQFF
J: TRBJ2-1; V: TRBV5-3; D: -; size: few; DNA: TGTGCCAGAAGCTTGGGGTGGTTTGGGAATGAGCAGTTCTTC; CDR3: CARSLGWFGNEQFF
J: TRBJ1-3; V: TRBV6-6; D: -; size: once; DNA: TGTGCCAGCCTCTCACCGGGGGGACTCTCTGGAAACACCATATATTTT; CDR3: CASLSPGGLSGNTIYF
J: TRBJ1-2; V: TRBV28; D: -; size: -; DNA: TGTGCCAGCAGTCCGGCCCGGGCAGGGCGAAACTATGGCTACACCTTC; CDR3: CASSPARAGRNYGYTF
J: TRBJ2-3; V: TRBV5-4; D: TRBD2; size: -; DNA: TGTGCCAGCAGGGCTAGCGGGGGCCCCAAAGATACGCAGTATTTT; CDR3: CASRASGGPKDTQYF
J: TRBJ2-1; V: TRBV7-2; D: TRBD2; size: once; DNA: TGTGCCAGCAGCTTGGTGAGGGGACTAACCTACAATGAGCAGTTCTTC; CDR3: CASSLVRGLTYNEQFF
J: TRBJ1-3; V: TRBV5-1; D: -; size: -; DNA: TGCGCCAGCAGCTTGATGGGGCGTAACTCTGGAAACACCATATATTTT; CDR3: CASSLMGRNSGNTIYF
J: TRBJ2-3; V: TRBV9; D: TRBD1; size: -; DNA: TGTGCCAGCAGTCAAAGACAGGGCCCAGATACGCAGTATTTT; CDR3: CASSQRQGPDTQYF
J: TRBJ2-7; V: TRBV9; D: -; size: -; DNA: TGTGCCAGCAGCGAGGAGGACAGCCTAAACTCCTACGAGCAGTACTTC; CDR3: CASSEEDSLNSYEQYF
J: TRBJ1-5; V: TRBV19; D: -; size: -; DNA: TGTGCCAGTAGTGACAGGAATAGCAATCAGCCCCAGCATTTT; CDR3: CASSDRNSNQPQHF
J: TRBJ1-4; V: TRBV6-4; D: -; size: -; DNA: TGTGCCAGCAGTGACTCAACGGGGGCGCCTCCTAATGAAAAACTGTTTTTT; CDR3: CASSDSTGAPPNEKLFF
J: TRBJ2-1; V: TRBV4-2; D: -; size: -; DNA: TGTGCCAGCAGCCAAGATCTGATGACGGCGGCCACCTACAATGAGCAGTTCTTC; CDR3: CASSQDLMTAATYNEQFF
J: TRBJ2-3; V: TRBV28; D: -; size: -; DNA: TGTGCCAGCGCTTCCGACACAGATACGCAGTATTTT; CDR3: CASASDTDTQYF
J: TRBJ2-3; V: TRBV5-1; D: -; size: -; DNA: TGCGCCAGCCTTCTCCAGGGGGGAGCGGCAGATACGCAGTATTTT; CDR3: CASLLQGGAADTQYF
J: TRBJ2-4; V: TRBV2; D: -; size: -; DNA: TGTGCCAGCGGGGTCAACAGGTACGACAAAAACATTCAGTACTTC; CDR3: CASGVNRYDKNIQYF